This T cell receptor (beta chain) was sequenced during a study of monozygotic twins with inflammatory bowel disease. Study results and caveats: TCRbeta inverse Simpson diversity was decreased in IBD patients versus healthy co-twins. Fewer shared clonotypes with others were found in IBD patients than in healthy twins, especially with disease activity.

TCRdb reprocessed the 5' RACE reads and reports one entry per CDR3 protein, with no DNA. Seen in this sample are about 160,000 distinct CDR3 sequences; the ten most common clones hold less than 8%. With respect to this clonotype: The antigen remains undetermined.

The sample taken for sequencing was blood. The receptor was isolated from a human donor with ulcerative colitis or Crohn's disease, or a healthy co-twin of an affected twin (not recorded which).

The CDR3 spells CASSPSRVEQFF. The rearrangement joins TRBV18 to TRBJ2-1. The germline V gene encodes CDR1 KGHSH and CDR2 LQKENI. CDR3 length: 12 residues.